A single sample gave rise to the 27 T cell receptor beta chains below, sequenced in a study of cytomegalovirus exposure and HLA in healthy donors. PCR primers comprised 60 Vbeta and 13 Jbeta primers. Assay: immunoSEQ multiplex PCR; the TCRdb copy retains only in-frame clones and omits some. This table has 110,000 to 150,000 clones, more than 65% appearing once. Sequenced input: PBMCs. These receptors were taken from a woman aged 25-40 years in good health and CMV-seronegative.

The chain links TRBV2 to TRBJ2-1; 11 bases agree with TRBD2. Trimming removed 6 bases from V and 7 bases from J; junction bases left unmatched: 8. CDR1 and CDR2 from the germline V gene are SNHLY and FYNNEI. The CDR3 has 15 amino acids. The CDR3: CASSSLGLAGNEQFF. The DNA for the CDR3 is TGTGCCAGCAGCTCATTAGGACTAGCGGGTAATGAGCAGTTCTTC. The full variable domain, in which reference TRBV2 and TRBJ2-1 provide the parts outside the CDR3, is EPEVTQTPSHQVTQMGQEVILRCVPISNHLYFYWYRQILGQKVEFLVSFYNNEISEKSEIFDDQFSVERPDGSNFTLKIRSTKLEDSAMYFCASSSLGLAGNEQFFGPGTRLTVL.

CDR3 residues: CASSHDRGRQYF. The CDR3 bases are TGTGCCAGCAGTCACGACAGGGGGCGGCAGTATTTT. The rearrangement joins TRBV27 to TRBJ2-3; 10 bases map to TRBD1. The CDR3 covers 12 residues. CDR1 and CDR2 from the germline V gene are MNHEY and SMNVEV (reference sequence). V trimming: 5 bases; J trimming: 11 bases; junction bases outside the gene matches: 4.

The chain is built from TRBV7-2 and TRBJ2-5; TRBD2 matches at 8 bases. CDR3 size: 14 residues. The junction had 6 bases not matched to a gene; V was cut back by 4 bases and J by 5 bases. Germline CDR1 is SGHTA and CDR2 is FQGNSA. The CDR3 sequence: CASSSPREGETQYF. The CDR3 region has the DNA TGTGCCAGCAGCTCCCCCCGGGAGGGGGAGACCCAGTACTTC.

This sequence joins TRBV2 and TRBJ1-4; 8 bases are shared with TRBD1. Per germline, CDR1 SNHLY and CDR2 FYNNEI. Trimming cost V 4 bases and J 8 bases; bases outside gene matches: 9. CDR3 length: 15 amino acids. The chain's CDR3 is CASSVTGEVWEKLFF. DNA of the CDR3: TGTGCCAGCAGTGTGACAGGGGAGGTTTGGGAAAAACTGTTTTTT.

The V gene is TRBV28, the J gene TRBJ2-3; TRBD2 matches 7 bases. V was pared by 6 bases and J by 1 base, with 10 bases of the junction left unmatched. Germline lookup yields CDR1 MDHEN and CDR2 SYDVKM. This CDR3 is 16 amino acids long. CDR3 nucleotides: TGTGCCAGCAGCTCCCTCGGACTAGGCCGCACAGATACGCAGTATTTT. It yields the protein CASSSLGLGRTDTQYF.

V gene TRBV20-1 combines with J gene TRBJ2-3; D not certain. The ends were cut back, 6 bases at V and 1 base at J, with 5 bases in the middle. The CDR3 length is 11 residues. Looked up from germline, CDR1 is DFQATT and CDR2 is SNEGSKA (reference sequence). The CDR3 here is CSALGTDTQYF. The DNA of the CDR3 is TGCAGTGCCCTCGGCACAGATACGCAGTATTTT.

The chain joins TRBV30 to TRBJ2-3; maybe TRBD1 (5 bases). The ends were cut back, 1 base at V and 2 bases at J, with 13 bases in the middle. CDR3 length: 15 residues. CDR1 GTSNPN and CDR2 SVGIG come from the germline V gene (reference sequence). In DNA, the CDR3 is TGTGCCTGGAGTGGTAGTGGGGCTCACACAGATACGCAGTATTTT. Protein: CAWSGSGAHTDTQYF.

The chain couples TRBV5-1 to TRBJ2-1; 7 bases agree with TRBD1. V lost 1 base to trimming and J lost 0 bases; unmatched junction nucleotides: 4. CDR1 and CDR2 from the germline V gene are SGHRS and YFSETQ. This CDR3 region has 16 residues. The CDR3 DNA follows: TGCGCCAGCAGCTTGCGACAGGGTTACTCCTACAATGAGCAGTTCTTC. This encodes CASSLRQGYSYNEQFF. Full variable domain (missing parts from reference TRBV5-1 and TRBJ2-1): KAGVTQTPRYLIKTRGQQVTLSCSPISGHRSVSWYQQTPGQGLQFLFEYFSETQRNKGNFPGRFSGRQFSNSRSEMNVSTLELGDSALYLCASSLRQGYSYNEQFFGPGTRLTVL.

This clone showed up just a few times. Here the CDR3 DNA reads TGTGCCAGCAGCTTAGTTCGGGGGGACACAGGCCAAGAGACCCAGTACTTC. Translating it yields CASSLVRGDTGQETQYF. This sequence joins TRBV11-2 and TRBJ2-5; a weak D match, TRBD2 (7 bases). This CDR3 has 17 residues. Trimming took 1 base from V and 1 from J, leaving 16 bases between them. The V gene's germline CDR1 is SGHAT and CDR2 FQNNGV.

The J gene is TRBJ2-5, the V gene TRBV28, with D possibly TRBD1 on 6 matching bases. Trimming removed 1 base at V and 4 bases at J, with 10 bases between. From germline, CDR1 is MDHEN and CDR2 SYDVKM. The CDR3 consists of 14 residues. The CDR3 DNA reads TGTGCCAGCAGTTTATCCAGGGGCCCAGAGACCCAGTACTTC. Its translation is CASSLSRGPETQYF.

CDR3 loop: CASSSKQGAGYGYTF. DNA of the CDR3: TGTGCCAGCAGCTCCAAACAAGGGGCCGGGTATGGCTACACCTTC. The chain joins TRBV6-5 to TRBJ1-2; D is possibly TRBD1 (5 bases). Germline V lookup: CDR1 MNHEY, CDR2 SVGAGI. Trimming took off 6 bases at V and 5 bases at J, with 19 bases between the two ends. There are 15 residues in the CDR3.

Comments on this clone: This specimen includes other DNA sequences encoding the same CDR3. DNA for the CDR3: TGTGCCAGCAGTCCGACAGGCTATGGCTACACCTTC. Translated, it gives CASSPTGYGYTF. The chain recombines TRBV28 with TRBJ1-2; a weak D match, TRBD1 (6 bases). Trimming shortened V by 5 bases and J by 4 bases, and 8 bases separated the two germline ends. The CDR3 loop spans 12 amino acids. From germline, CDR1 is MDHEN and CDR2 SYDVKM.

V gene TRBV7-2 combines with J gene TRBJ1-6, with a weak D call TRBD1 (6 bases). In germline, CDR1 is SGHTA, CDR2 FQGNSA. Trimming shortened V by 2 bases and J by 10 bases, and 15 bases separated the two germline ends. CDR3 size: 15 residues. The CDR3 sequence is CASSLRGAGESPLHF. The CDR3 DNA sequence: TGTGCCAGCAGCTTACGGGGGGCAGGGGAATCACCCCTCCACTTT.

This chain links TRBV7-9 with TRBJ1-5, with D perhaps TRBD1 (6 bases). Germline V gives CDR1 SEHNR, CDR2 FQNEAQ (reference sequence). V was shortened by 3 bases and J by 3 bases, with 12 bases between the two germline ends. This CDR3 is 15 amino acids long. The CDR3 nucleotides read TGTGCCAGCAGCTTCGGACAGCTTGACAATCAGCCCCAGCATTTT. Protein sequence: CASSFGQLDNQPQHF.

The genes are TRBV29-1 and TRBJ2-1, with 7 positions matching TRBD2. This CDR3 has 13 amino acids. Trimming took 3 bases from V and 3 from J; bases not matched to a gene: 2. CDR1 is SQVTM, CDR2 ANQGSEA, per germline. The CDR3 region has the DNA TGCAGCGTTGAGCGGGGGTACTACAATGAGCAGTTCTTC. It specifies CSVERGYYNEQFF.

This chain links TRBV19 with TRBJ2-6; D may be TRBD2 (6 bases). The length of the CDR3 is 17 residues. The V gene's germline CDR1 is LNHDA and CDR2 SQIVND (reference sequence). V was clipped by 5 bases and J by 2 bases, with 16 bases between them. CDR3 loop: CASSAFSREAGANVLTF. CDR3 nucleotide sequence: TGTGCCAGTAGTGCCTTCTCCAGGGAGGCTGGGGCCAACGTCCTGACTTTC.

The V and J genes are TRBV7-3 and TRBJ2-3; perhaps TRBD2 as D (6 bases). CDR1 is SGHTA and CDR2 is FQGTGA in the germline V gene. Trimming took off 2 bases at V and 2 bases at J, with 11 bases between the two ends. This CDR3 contains 15 residues. The CDR3 nucleotides read TGTGCCAGCAGCTTAGCGGGGAAGATCACAGATACGCAGTATTTT. This gives the protein CASSLAGKITDTQYF.

This chain joins TRBV2 and TRBJ1-2; no definite D call. The CDR3 loop spans 12 amino acids. The ends were cut back, 6 bases at V and 7 bases at J, with 12 bases in the middle. Germline assignment: CDR1 SNHLY and CDR2 FYNNEI. The CDR3 here is CASRPDLGGYTF. DNA for the CDR3: TGTGCCAGCAGGCCCGATCTAGGTGGCTACACCTTC.

This clone was observed a single time. The chain links TRBV6-1 to TRBJ1-1, with D possibly matching TRBD1 (5 bases). V was trimmed by 2 bases and J by 5 bases, leaving 15 bases between them. The CDR3 is made up of 15 amino acids. Germline loops: CDR1 MNHNS, CDR2 SASEGT. In DNA, the CDR3 is TGTGCCAGCAGTGAAACCCACGAACAGGAGACTGAAGCTTTCTTT. Protein: CASSETHEQETEAFF.

The chain combines TRBV7-9 with TRBJ2-3, with 9 bases that match TRBD2. Germline CDR1 SEHNR, CDR2 FQNEAQ (reference sequence). The CDR3 is made up of 14 amino acids. With 6 bases clipped from V and 1 base from J, the junction kept 2 bases outside the gene matches. The CDR3 here is CASSEREGTDTQYF. CDR3 DNA: TGTGCCAGCAGTGAGCGGGAGGGCACAGATACGCAGTATTTT.

V gene TRBV19 combines with J gene TRBJ2-3; D might be TRBD1 (6 bases). Germline CDR1 reads LNHDA; CDR2 reads SQIVND (reference sequence). The CDR3 is made up of 15 amino acids. V lost 6 bases to trimming and J lost 2 bases, with 15 bases between them. The CDR3 here is CASSRTAINTDTQYF. Written as DNA, the CDR3 is TGTGCCAGTAGCAGGACAGCAATTAACACAGATACGCAGTATTTT.

V gene TRBV11-2 combines with J gene TRBJ2-1; no clear D. The CDR3 consists of 14 residues. V was cut by 3 bases and J by 6 bases, with 12 bases left in between. Germline CDR1 and CDR2: SGHAT and FQNNGV. CDR3 DNA sequence: TGTGCCAGCAGCTTTTTCGAGTACAGCAATGAGCAGTTCTTC. Translation gives CASSFFEYSNEQFF.

The sample holds one count of this clone. CDR3 in amino acids: CASSWPQGTSYEQYF. Here the CDR3 DNA reads TGTGCCAGCAGTTGGCCCCAGGGGACGTCCTACGAGCAGTACTTC. The rearrangement uses TRBV6-6 and TRBJ2-5, with D tentatively TRBD1 (6 bases). The assigned J gene may be wrong: the sequence end matches TRBJ2-7 better. The CDR3 loop spans 15 amino acids. CDR1 and CDR2 from the germline V gene are MNHNY and SVGAGI (reference sequence).

The chain couples TRBV27 to TRBJ1-5, with 7 bases lining up with TRBD1. The CDR3 is made up of 15 amino acids. J lost 6 bases, V lost 4 bases, and 9 bases had no gene match. CDR1 is MNHEY and CDR2 is SMNVEV in the germline V gene (reference sequence). The CDR3 bases are TGTGCCAGCAGTTCGCAAACAGGGGTGGGTCAGCCCCAGCATTTT. Its protein is CASSSQTGVGQPQHF.

This sequence joins TRBV5-1 and TRBJ2-5; D is ambiguous. There are 13 residues in the CDR3. CDR1 is SGHRS, CDR2 YFSETQ, per germline. The ends were cut back, 4 bases at V and 1 base at J, with 8 bases in the middle. The CDR3 spells CASSAHRQETQYF. The DNA of the CDR3 is TGCGCCAGCAGCGCGCATCGCCAAGAGACCCAGTACTTC.

Points on this clone: The sample contains more than one DNA sequence encoding this CDR3. J is TRBJ2-7 and V is TRBV6-5; tentatively, D is TRBD2 (6 bases). Germline V lookup: CDR1 MNHEY, CDR2 SVGAGI. With 0 bases removed from V and 0 bases from J, the gap between germline ends came to 12 bases. This CDR3 has 16 residues. Here the CDR3 DNA reads TGTGCCAGCAGTTACTCCGCGGGAAGATACTCCTACGAGCAGTACTTC. Encoded protein: CASSYSAGRYSYEQYF.

The V gene is TRBV19, the J gene TRBJ2-7, with 10 nucleotides matching TRBD1. Germline CDR1 LNHDA, CDR2 SQIVND (reference sequence). This CDR3 is 15 amino acids long. V trimming: 3 bases; J trimming: 3 bases; junction bases outside the gene matches: 5. The CDR3: CASSILGQGNYEQYF. CDR3 nucleotide sequence: TGTGCCAGTAGTATTTTGGGACAGGGGAACTACGAGCAGTACTTC.